These T cell receptor beta chains were read from a single sample in a study of identical twins. TCRdb ran MiXCR on the 5' RACE reads and lists one entry per CDR3 protein. The profile shows about 730,000 distinct CDR3 sequences, about 20% of them singletons. These sequences were also reported in another study, on T cells expressing NK-cell markers.

The sequenced sample was PBMCs. These receptors were taken from a woman aged 18-35 years in good health. The CDR3 runs from the conserved cysteine through the conserved F or W. A D gene is named only where the DNA matches it firmly. The size entry is marked missing in some rows and otherwise reads once, few, many or a size class.

>TRBV29-1|TRBJ1-1|few|NA|12
TGCAGCGTTGGGGTTATGAACACTGAAGCTTTCTTT
CSVGVMNTEAFF
>TRBV12-3/TRBV12-4|TRBJ2-1|NA|NA|12
TGTGCCAGCAGTCTCCCGATGAATGAGCAGTTCTTC
CASSLPMNEQFF
>TRBV18|TRBJ1-1|few|NA|15
TGTGCCAGCTCACCACCTAAGGGAAAGGAGACTGAAGCTTTCTTT
CASSPPKGKETEAFF
>TRBV7-9|TRBJ2-1|few|NA|11
TGTGCCACCAGGGAGGGGACAGAGCAGTTCTTC
CATREGTEQFF
>TRBV12-3/TRBV12-4|TRBJ2-1|many|TRBD2|14
TGTGCCAGCAGTTTATGGGGGGGTTACAATGAGCAGTTCTTC
CASSLWGGYNEQFF
>TRBV15|TRBJ2-1|NA|TRBD2|16
TGTGCCACCAGCAGTGCCGGGACTAGCGTTTACAATGAGCAGTTCTTC
CATSSAGTSVYNEQFF
>TRBV10-3|TRBJ2-1|NA|TRBD2|18
TGTGCCATCAGTGCCACCGGGACTAGCGGGAGCTCCTACAATGAGCAGTTCTTC
CAISATGTSGSSYNEQFF
>TRBV24-1|TRBJ1-1|NA|NA|10
TGTGCCACCAGGGGCCCTGAAGCTTTCTTT
CATRGPEAFF
>TRBV12-3/TRBV12-4|TRBJ2-7|NA|TRBD1|14
TGTGCCAGCAGTATACCGGGACAGGCCTACGAGCAGTACTTC
CASSIPGQAYEQYF
>TRBV5-1|TRBJ2-1|few|TRBD2|13
TGCGCCAGCTCCCGGGAGGGCCGGAATGAGCAGTTCTTC
CASSREGRNEQFF
>TRBV24-1|TRBJ2-1|NA|TRBD2|13
TGTGCCACCGGCGGGAGGGGCTACAATGAGCAGTTCTTC
CATGGRGYNEQFF
>TRBV6-9|TRBJ2-1|many|NA|12
TGTGCCAGCAGCCGCCGACTAGGTGAGCAGTTCTTC
CASSRRLGEQFF
>TRBV9|TRBJ2-1|NA|NA|15
TGTGCCAGCAGCGTGGACGGGGGCTCTGGGCGCGAGCAGTTCTTC
CASSVDGGSGREQFF
>TRBV7-2|TRBJ2-1|few|NA|13
TGTGCCAGCAGCCCACGAAGGGTGGATGAGCAGTTCTTC
CASSPRRVDEQFF
>TRBV7-2|TRBJ2-4|NA|NA|14
TGTGCCAGCAGCGTCACAGGTACCAAAAACATTCAGTACTTC
CASSVTGTKNIQYF
>TRBV27|TRBJ2-3|few|NA|14
TGTGCCAGCAGTTTATCGTCTAGCGCGGATACGCAGTATTTT
CASSLSSSADTQYF
>TRBV6-2/TRBV6-3|TRBJ2-3|few|NA|14
TGTGCCAGCACCCGGGACACGGGCACAGATACGCAGTATTTT
CASTRDTGTDTQYF
>TRBV5-5|TRBJ1-1|once|TRBD1|14
TGTGCCAGCAGCCCTGGGACAGGGGACACTGAAGCTTTCTTT
CASSPGTGDTEAFF
>TRBV11-2|TRBJ2-1|few|TRBD2|19
TGTGCCAGCAGCTTAGATGCGTTAGCGGGAGGGCCGCGTTTCTATGAGCAGTTCTTC
CASSLDALAGGPRFYEQFF
>TRBV5-1|TRBJ2-1|few|NA|13
TGCGCCAGCAGACGAGAAACCAACAATGAGCAGTTCTTC
CASRRETNNEQFF
>TRBV5-1|TRBJ2-7|NA|NA|13
TGCGCCAGCAGCTTAAAAAACTCCTACGAGCAGTACTTC
CASSLKNSYEQYF
>TRBV12-3/TRBV12-4|TRBJ2-1|NA|TRBD2|15
TGTGCCAGCAGACGTACTAGCGGGGGGGCAAATGAGCAGTTCTTC
CASRRTSGGANEQFF
>TRBV29-1|TRBJ2-7|NA|TRBD2|13
TGCAGCGCCCGGGGGGAAAGCTCCTACGAGCAGTACTTC
CSARGESSYEQYF
>TRBV4-3|TRBJ2-7|few|NA|15
TGCGCCAGCAGCCAAGCGGAAGGGCCGCCGTACGAGCAGTACTTC
CASSQAEGPPYEQYF
>TRBV6-1|TRBJ2-1|NA|TRBD1|13
TGTGCCGGGGAGGACAGGGTTTGGCATGAGCAGTTCTTC
CAGEDRVWHEQFF
>TRBV19|TRBJ2-7|NA|NA|13
TGTGCCAGTAGTATAGAAGGAGCCTACGAGCAGTACTTC
CASSIEGAYEQYF
>TRBV20-1|TRBJ2-5|few|TRBD2|16
TGCAGTGCTAGGGTAACCCTAGCGGGGGGTTGGGAGACCCAGTACTTC
CSARVTLAGGWETQYF
>TRBV12-3/TRBV12-4|TRBJ1-1|NA|TRBD1|14
TGTGCCAGTCGCCAGACAGGGTCAAACACTGAAGCTTTCTTT
CASRQTGSNTEAFF
>TRBV12-3/TRBV12-4|TRBJ1-5|few|NA|13
TGTGCCAGCGTGGCAGGGGCTGGTCAGCCCCAGCATTTT
CASVAGAGQPQHF
>TRBV5-1|TRBJ2-1|NA|TRBD2|18
TGCGCCAGCAGGGCCTCGTGGACTAGCGGGGGCTACGTTAGGGAGCAGTTCTTC
CASRASWTSGGYVREQFF
>TRBV5-1|TRBJ2-7|NA|NA|14
TGCGCCAGCAGCTTGGCCGGGACTCCTCGCGAGCAGTACTTC
CASSLAGTPREQYF
>TRBV12-3/TRBV12-4|TRBJ2-3|many|TRBD1|13
TGTGCCAGCAGTTACGGACAGGACGATACGCAGTATTTT
CASSYGQDDTQYF
>TRBV20-1|TRBJ2-7|NA|NA|12
TGCAGTGCTAGGGGGCTGGTGGGGGAGCAGTACTTC
CSARGLVGEQYF
>TRBV20-1|TRBJ2-1|NA|NA|13
TGCAGTGCTAGCTCGACAGCCTACAATGAGCAGTTCTTC
CSASSTAYNEQFF
>TRBV12-3/TRBV12-4|TRBJ2-3|many|NA|13
TGTGCCAGCAGCTTATCGATCACAGATACGCAGTATTTT
CASSLSITDTQYF
>TRBV18|TRBJ2-7|NA|NA|13
TGTGCCAGCTCACCGGGGACAATGTACGAGCAGTACTTC
CASSPGTMYEQYF
>TRBV9|TRBJ2-1|NA|NA|14
TGTGCCAGCAGCGGGAGTTCCACCTACAATGAGCAGTTCTTC
CASSGSSTYNEQFF
>TRBV6-1|TRBJ1-5|many|NA|14
TGTGCCAGCAGCCGAAGGACAGGCAATCAGCCCCAGCATTTT
CASSRRTGNQPQHF
>TRBV20-1|TRBJ1-2|few|TRBD1|13
TGCAGTGCTACCCGGGACAGGATCTATGGCTACACCTTC
CSATRDRIYGYTF
>TRBV30|TRBJ2-2|NA|NA|14
TGTGCCTGGAGTTTTGAGGGGGACACCGGGGAGCTGTTTTTT
CAWSFEGDTGELFF
>TRBV21-1|TRBJ2-1|NA|NA|14
TGTGCCAGCAGCCATAGCGTGGGGCTCAATGAGCAGTTCTTC
CASSHSVGLNEQFF
>TRBV5-5|TRBJ1-4|NA|NA|14
TGTGCCAGCAGCTCAGCGACGGGGAATGAAAAACTGTTTTTT
CASSSATGNEKLFF
>TRBV3-1|TRBJ2-6|NA|TRBD1|18
TGTGCCAGCAGTCAGACAGGGGGCGCCCTCGCTGGGGCCAACGTCCTGACTTTC
CASSQTGGALAGANVLTF
>TRBV18|TRBJ2-4|many|NA|16
TGTGCCAGCTCACCACCTTCGAGAGGTCCCAAAAACATTCAGTACTTC
CASSPPSRGPKNIQYF
>TRBV7-3|TRBJ2-2|NA|NA|13
TGTGCCAGCTCCCGACTAGTCGGTGGGGAGCTGTTTTTT
CASSRLVGGELFF
>TRBV10-3|TRBJ1-1|NA|NA|13
TGTGCCATCAGTGAGTCAGGGGTCACTGAAGCTTTCTTT
CAISESGVTEAFF
>TRBV10-2|TRBJ2-5|few|NA|15
TGCGCCAGCAGTGAGTCGACCGGGTACGCAGAGACCCAGTACTTC
CASSESTGYAETQYF
>TRBV12-3/TRBV12-4|TRBJ2-7|few|TRBD1|12
TGTGCCAGCAGTATACAGGGGGGCGAGCAGTACTTC
CASSIQGGEQYF
>TRBV28|TRBJ1-2|NA|NA|14
TGTGCCAGCAAAACCGGGACCACTAACTATGGCTACACCTTC
CASKTGTTNYGYTF
>TRBV20-1|TRBJ2-3|NA|NA|13
TGCAGTGCTCCAACAGGAAGCACAGATACGCAGTATTTT
CSAPTGSTDTQYF
>TRBV5-1|TRBJ2-1|few|NA|13
TGCGCCAGCAGCTTGAAGCCCCGAGGGGAGTGGATCTTC
CASSLKPRGEWIF
>TRBV4-3|TRBJ2-7|NA|NA|15
TGCGCCAGCAGCCGCGAGGCGGCGCTCTCCTACGAGCAGTACTTC
CASSREAALSYEQYF
>TRBV4-3|TRBJ1-1|many|NA|16
TGCGCCAGCAGCCAAGAAGCTCAGGGGAAGCACACTGAAGCTTTCTTT
CASSQEAQGKHTEAFF
>TRBV12-3/TRBV12-4|TRBJ1-1|many|NA|12
TGTGCCAGCACCCACGACGGGGTTGAAGCTTTCTTT
CASTHDGVEAFF
>TRBV18|TRBJ2-2|NA|NA|16
TGTGCCAGCTCACGACAAACAGGGTCGTACACCGGGGAGCTGTTTTTT
CASSRQTGSYTGELFF